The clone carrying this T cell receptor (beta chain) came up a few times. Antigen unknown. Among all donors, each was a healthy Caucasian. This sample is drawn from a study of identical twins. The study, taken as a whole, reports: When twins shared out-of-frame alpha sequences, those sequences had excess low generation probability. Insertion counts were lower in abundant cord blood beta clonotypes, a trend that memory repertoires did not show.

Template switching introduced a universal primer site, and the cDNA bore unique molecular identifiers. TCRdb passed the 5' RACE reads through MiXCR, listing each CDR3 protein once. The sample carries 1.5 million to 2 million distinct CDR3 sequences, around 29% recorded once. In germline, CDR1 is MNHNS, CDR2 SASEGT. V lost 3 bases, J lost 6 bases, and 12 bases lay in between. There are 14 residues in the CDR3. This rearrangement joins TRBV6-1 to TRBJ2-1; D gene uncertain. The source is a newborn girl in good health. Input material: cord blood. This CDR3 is CASSEAGAFNEQFF. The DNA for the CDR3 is TGTGCCAGCAGTGAGGCTGGAGCGTTCAATGAGCAGTTCTTC.